This entry lists 13 T cell receptor beta chains sequenced from one sample in a study of T cells in Graves' hyperthyroidism and ophthalmopathy. Amplification targeted TCR beta CDR3 regions from RNA transcripts. TCR CDR3 regions were first amplified by RT-PCR with HTBI primers. TCRdb analysed the multiplex PCR reads with MiXCR anew, one entry per CDR3 protein. Among a few hundred thousand distinct CDR3 sequences, 20% to 25% were seen once, and the ten largest hold 45% to 55%. Sequencing was done on a sample of blood. The receptors originated from a woman between 70 and 85 years old with Graves' ophthalmopathy.

This clonotype was counted between two and nine times. The rearrangement uses TRBV2 and TRBJ1-6, with TRBD1 as a possible D gene (6 bases). The CDR3 consists of 14 residues. Germline values: CDR1 SNHLY, CDR2 FYNNEI. V lost 6 bases, J lost 7 bases, and 13 bases lay in between. The CDR3 here is CASSEQGINSPLHF. CDR3 in DNA: TGTGCCAGCAGCGAACAGGGCATAAATTCACCCCTCCACTTT.

This clonotype was counted a few times. The rearrangement joins TRBV4-3 to TRBJ1-1; no clear D. The CDR3 is 13 residues long. The V gene lost 0 bases and the J gene lost 6 bases, with 8 bases spanning the gap. Germline values: CDR1 LGHNA, CDR2 YSLEER. In DNA form, the CDR3 reads TGCGCCAGCAGCCAAGAACTGGGCTCTGAAGCTTTCTTT. As protein: CASSQELGSEAFF.

This clonotype was recorded many times. The V call is TRBV28, the J call TRBJ2-1; 13 bases align to TRBD2. V lost 5 bases, J lost 3 bases, and 10 bases stayed unmatched. Germline lookup yields CDR1 MDHEN and CDR2 SYDVKM. The CDR3 is 18 residues long. CDR3 protein: CASSHTSGLAGVYNEQFF. The CDR3 coding sequence is TGTGCCAGCAGTCACACCTCTGGACTAGCGGGAGTCTACAATGAGCAGTTCTTC. Filled out from reference TRBV28 and TRBJ2-1, the complete variable domain reads DVKVTQSSRYLVKRTGEKVFLECVQDMDHENMFWYRQDPGLGLRLIYFSYDVKMKEKGDIPEGYSVSREKKERFSLILESASTNQTSMYLCASSHTSGLAGVYNEQFFGPGTRLTVL.

This clonotype has just a few counts. The chain's CDR3 is CASSLAQGVTYEQYF. CDR3 bases: TGTGCCAGCAGCCTAGCTCAGGGGGTCACCTACGAGCAGTACTTC. The V and J genes are TRBV3-1 and TRBJ2-7, with 7 bases fitting TRBD1. After removal of 4 bases from V and 2 bases from J, the junction contained 8 bases not matched to a gene. There are 15 residues in the CDR3. Per germline, CDR1 LGHDT and CDR2 YNNKEL (reference sequence).

This clonotype was counted ten times or more. This rearrangement joins TRBV7-2 to TRBJ2-1; 7 bases are a match to TRBD2. In germline, CDR1 is SGHTA, CDR2 FQGNSA. The junction had 9 bases not matched to a gene; V was cut back by 3 bases and J by 4 bases. The CDR3 is 16 residues long. The CDR3 bases are TGTGCCAGCAGCTTTCTAGCGGATTTCAAATACAATGAGCAGTTCTTC. This translates into CASSFLADFKYNEQFF.

The chain joins TRBV20-1 to TRBJ2-1; the D gene could be TRBD1 or TRBD2 (6 bases each). The CDR3 is 15 residues long. V shed 5 bases and J shed 4 bases, with 18 bases lying between them. Germline assignment: CDR1 DFQATT and CDR2 SNEGSKA (reference sequence). CDR3 protein: CSAPVIGGTYNEQFF. The CDR3 DNA is TGCAGTGCTCCCGTGATCGGCGGGACATACAATGAGCAGTTCTTC.

This clonotype was counted a few times. V usage is TRBV19 and J usage is TRBJ2-7, with 10 bases lining up with TRBD2. Trimming took 8 bases from V and 4 from J; bases not matched to a gene: 5. The CDR3 runs 13 residues. Germline loops: CDR1 LNHDA, CDR2 SQIVND (reference sequence). CDR3 residues: CASGGTSAYEQYF. The CDR3 nucleotides are TGTGCCAGTGGAGGGACTAGCGCGTACGAGCAGTACTTC.

The chain employs TRBV20-1 and TRBJ2-2, with 10 bases aligning to TRBD2. Germline V CDR1 and CDR2: DFQATT, SNEGSKA (reference sequence). J was trimmed by 7 bases and V by 2 bases; bases with no gene match: 10. The CDR3 contains 16 residues. This CDR3 reads CSARSLLAGRVGELFF. CDR3 coding DNA: TGCAGTGCTAGAAGTTTACTAGCGGGAAGGGTCGGGGAGCTGTTTTTT.

This clonotype showed up just a few times. The V call is TRBV7-9, the J call TRBJ1-1, with D unclear. Between the trimmed V and J ends, which lost 1 base and 0 bases, there was a span of 12 bases. The CDR3 has 16 residues. CDR1 is SEHNR and CDR2 is FQNEAQ in the germline V gene (reference sequence). CDR3 loop: CASSLEGLIMNTEAFF. CDR3 nucleotide sequence: TGTGCCAGCAGCTTAGAAGGCCTCATAATGAACACTGAAGCTTTCTTT.

This rearrangement joins TRBV20-1 to TRBJ1-2, with D maybe TRBD1 (6 bases). V was clipped by 6 bases and J by 2 bases, with 13 bases between them. The CDR3 covers 13 residues. Germline lookup yields CDR1 DFQATT and CDR2 SNEGSKA (reference sequence). This chain's CDR3 is CSARRQENYGYTF. Here the CDR3 DNA reads TGCAGTGCCAGAAGACAGGAGAACTATGGCTACACCTTC.

This clonotype showed up many times. This sequence joins TRBV28 and TRBJ1-1; D gene unclear. Trimming took off 6 bases at V and 6 bases at J, with 17 bases between the two ends. This CDR3 comprises 14 residues. Per the germline V gene, CDR1 is MDHEN and CDR2 is SYDVKM. This CDR3 is CASSSTLTRSEAFF. DNA for the CDR3: TGTGCCAGCAGCTCTACCTTGACACGTTCTGAAGCTTTCTTT.

This sequence joins TRBV6-1 and TRBJ1-2; the D gene is possibly TRBD1 (5 bases). This CDR3 has 13 residues. Germline V lookup: CDR1 MNHNS, CDR2 SASEGT. The ends were cut back, 6 bases at V and 2 bases at J, with 10 bases in the middle. CDR3 region: CASREQANYGYTF. CDR3 coding DNA: TGTGCCAGCAGGGAACAGGCCAACTATGGCTACACCTTC.

The V call is TRBV29-1, the J call TRBJ2-1; TRBD1 aligns across 8 bases. Germline CDR1 reads SQVTM; CDR2 reads ANQGSEA. Trimming cost V 5 bases and J 7 bases; bases outside gene matches: 7. CDR3 length equals 13 residues. The CDR3 spells CSVPRTGWNEQFF. The CDR3 DNA sequence: TGCAGCGTTCCCAGGACAGGGTGGAATGAGCAGTTCTTC.